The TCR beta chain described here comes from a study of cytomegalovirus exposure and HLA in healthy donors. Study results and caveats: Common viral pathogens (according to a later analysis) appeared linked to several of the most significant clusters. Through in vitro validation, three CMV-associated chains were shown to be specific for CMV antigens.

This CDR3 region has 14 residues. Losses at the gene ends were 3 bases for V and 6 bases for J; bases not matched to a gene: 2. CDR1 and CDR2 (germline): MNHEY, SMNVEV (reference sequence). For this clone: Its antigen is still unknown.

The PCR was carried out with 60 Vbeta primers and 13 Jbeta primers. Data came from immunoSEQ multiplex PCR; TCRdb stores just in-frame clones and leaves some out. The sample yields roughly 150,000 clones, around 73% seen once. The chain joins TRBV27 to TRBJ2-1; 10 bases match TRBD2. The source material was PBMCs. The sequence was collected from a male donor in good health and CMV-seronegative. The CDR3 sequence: CASSLVAGGNEQFF. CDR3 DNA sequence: TGTGCCAGCAGTTTGGTAGCGGGAGGCAATGAGCAGTTCTTC.